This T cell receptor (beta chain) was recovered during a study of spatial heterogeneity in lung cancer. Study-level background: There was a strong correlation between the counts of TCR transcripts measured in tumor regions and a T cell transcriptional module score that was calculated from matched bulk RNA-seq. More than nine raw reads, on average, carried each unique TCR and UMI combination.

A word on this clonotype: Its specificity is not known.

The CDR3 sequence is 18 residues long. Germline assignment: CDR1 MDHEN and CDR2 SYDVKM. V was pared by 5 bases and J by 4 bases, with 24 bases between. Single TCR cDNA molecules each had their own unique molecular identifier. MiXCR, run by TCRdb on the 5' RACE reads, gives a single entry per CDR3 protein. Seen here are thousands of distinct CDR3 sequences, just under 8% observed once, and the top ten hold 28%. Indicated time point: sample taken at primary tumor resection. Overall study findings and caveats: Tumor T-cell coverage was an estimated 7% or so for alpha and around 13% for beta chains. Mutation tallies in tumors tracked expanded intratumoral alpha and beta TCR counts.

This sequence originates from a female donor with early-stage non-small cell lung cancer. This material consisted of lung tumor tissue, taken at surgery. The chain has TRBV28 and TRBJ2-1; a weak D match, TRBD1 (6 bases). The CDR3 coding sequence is TGTGCCAGCAGTCCACCCCGCCGTGCCAGGGGTAGTTACAATGAGCAGTTCTTC. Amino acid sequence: CASSPPRRARGSYNEQFF.